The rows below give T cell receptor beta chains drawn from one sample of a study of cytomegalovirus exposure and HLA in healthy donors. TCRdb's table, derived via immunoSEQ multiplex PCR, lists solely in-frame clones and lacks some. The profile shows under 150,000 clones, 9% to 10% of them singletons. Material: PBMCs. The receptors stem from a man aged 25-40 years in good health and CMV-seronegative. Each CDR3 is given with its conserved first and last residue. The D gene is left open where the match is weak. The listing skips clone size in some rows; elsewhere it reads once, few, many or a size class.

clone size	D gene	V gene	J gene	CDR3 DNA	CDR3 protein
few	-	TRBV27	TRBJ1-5	TGTGCCAGCTCGTGGGCAGGGGCAAAGCCCCAGCATTTT	CASSWAGAKPQHF
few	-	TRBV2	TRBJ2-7	TGTGCCAGCAGTCCAACCCCCAGGCTTGTTGGCTACGAGCAGTACTTC	CASSPTPRLVGYEQYF
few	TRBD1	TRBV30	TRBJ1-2	TGTGCCTGGAAGACAGGGGTTGGCTACACCTTC	CAWKTGVGYTF
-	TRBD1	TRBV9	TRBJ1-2	TGTGCCAGCAGCCCGGATCCCGGGACAGGCGAAGGCTACACCTTC	CASSPDPGTGEGYTF
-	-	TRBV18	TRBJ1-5	TGTGCCAGCTCAACTACAGGGAAGGTCCAGCCCCAGCATTTT	CASSTTGKVQPQHF
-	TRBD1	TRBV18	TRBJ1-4	TGTGCCAGCTCACTTCAAAGGGGGCCTAATGAAAAACTGTTTTTT	CASSLQRGPNEKLFF
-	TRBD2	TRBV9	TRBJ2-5	TGTGCCAGCAGCGTAGGATTCTTTACTAGCGGAGTAAAAGAGACCCAGTACTTC	CASSVGFFTSGVKETQYF
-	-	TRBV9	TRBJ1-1	TGTGCCAGCAGCGGTGGAGCGAACACTGAAGCTTTCTTT	CASSGGANTEAFF
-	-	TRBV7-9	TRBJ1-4	TGTGCCAGCAGCGGCGGGGCTTTAGGGGATGAAAAACTGTTTTTT	CASSGGALGDEKLFF
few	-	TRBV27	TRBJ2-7	TGTGCCAGCAGTTCCCTAAGCTCCTACGAGCAGTACTTC	CASSSLSSYEQYF
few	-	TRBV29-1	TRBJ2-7	TGCAGCGATCCACAGGGCACGGACTACGAGCAGTACTTC	CSDPQGTDYEQYF
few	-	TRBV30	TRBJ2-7	TGTGCCTGGAGTAGGGAACCGACGGGGGAGCAGTACTTC	CAWSREPTGEQYF